Presented here are 3 T cell receptor beta chains from one specimen sequenced in a study of T cells in women clearing cervical HPV infection. Clones were read by immunoSEQ multiplex PCR, and TCRdb kept only the in-frame ones, dropping some. The sample data list 49,000 or so clones. Material for sequencing was blood buffy coat. These receptors originate from a woman aged 18-69 years with a cervical HPV16 infection that either progressed to CIN3+ or cleared (not recorded which).

Worth noting for this clone: The read ends 3 residues before the CDR3 terminus; that terminus is restored from the germline J gene. The chain carries TRBV7-9 and TRBJ1-2; TRBD1 agrees at 9 bases. CDR1 is SEHNR and CDR2 is FQNEAQ in the germline V gene (reference sequence). The length of the CDR3 is 15 residues. Trimming removed 5 bases from V and 4 bases from J; junction bases left unmatched: 8. The CDR3 here is CASSRGQGIPYGYTF. Partial CDR3 DNA: TGTGCCAGCAGCCGCGGACAGGGGATCCCCTATGGC.

Notes on this clone: The sequence runs out 3 residues before the end of the CDR3; the remainder is reconstructed from the germline J gene. The chain uses TRBV18 and TRBJ2-2; D perhaps matches TRBD2 (6 bases). CDR1 is KGHSH and CDR2 is LQKENI in the germline V gene. CDR3 size: 14 residues. The CDR3 loop reads CASSPEGLNEKLFF. CDR3 DNA, as far as it was read: TGTGCCAGCTCACCGGAGGGGTTAAATGAAAAG.

To note about this clone: The CDR3 goes on 3 residues after the read ends, and that part is filled in from the germline J gene. This sequence joins TRBV5-6 and TRBJ1-3, with a tentative D call TRBD1 (6 bases). Germline-derived CDR1 and CDR2 are SGHDT and YYEEEE. V dropped 1 base and J dropped 4 bases, with 6 bases sitting between them. This CDR3 contains 13 residues. CDR3 sequence reads: CASSLTGGNTIYF. The covered CDR3 bases are TGTGCCAGCAGCTTGACAGGGGGAAACACC.